Listed here is a single T cell receptor beta chain. This entry comes from a study of blood T cell repertoires in COVID-19. Study summary: Material from acute and convalescent COVID-19 was sourced from the United States, Italy and Spain. The analysed material was cDNA or gDNA that came from T cells, B-cell-depleted T cells, or PBMCs.

In the original analysis: Estimated nucleated cell counts came from reference gene primer amplification. Profiled with immunoSEQ multiplex PCR; TCRdb holds only in-frame clones, not every one. That table supplies the V and J calls and clone size; D and trimming were determined from the DNA. The sample has 350,000 to 450,000 clones; roughly 90% are singletons. The CDR3 covers 14 residues. CDR1 is SGHRS and CDR2 is YFSETQ in the germline V gene. V shed 0 bases and J 7 bases; nucleotides not matched to a gene: 4. The receptor was isolated from a man aged 35 to 55 with acute or convalescent COVID-19. The material sequenced was peripheral blood. J is TRBJ2-7 and V is TRBV5-1, with 10 bases matching TRBD1. The CDR3 DNA follows: TGCGCCAGCAGCTTGGGACAGGGGGCGCGGGAGCAGTACTTC. Its translation: CASSLGQGAREQYF. Full variable domain (remainder filled in from reference TRBV5-1 and TRBJ2-7): KAGVTQTPRYLIKTRGQQVTLSCSPISGHRSVSWYQQTPGQGLQFLFEYFSETQRNKGNFPGRFSGRQFSNSRSEMNVSTLELGDSALYLCASSLGQGAREQYFGPGTRLTVT.